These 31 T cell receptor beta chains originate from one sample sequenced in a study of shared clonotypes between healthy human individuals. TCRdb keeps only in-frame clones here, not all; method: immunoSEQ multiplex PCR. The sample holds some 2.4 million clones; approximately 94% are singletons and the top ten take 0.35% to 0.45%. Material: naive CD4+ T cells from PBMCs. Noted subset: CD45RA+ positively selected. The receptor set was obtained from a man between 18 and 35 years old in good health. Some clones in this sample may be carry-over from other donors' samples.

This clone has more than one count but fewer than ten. CDR3 region: CSAPMGGYTF. In DNA, the CDR3 is TGCAGTGCTCCCATGGGGGGCTACACCTTC. This chain uses TRBV20-1 with TRBJ1-2; D not resolved. The germline V gene has CDR1 DFQATT and CDR2 SNEGSKA (reference sequence). Trimming took off 5 bases at V and 8 bases at J, with 9 bases between the two ends. The CDR3 is made up of 10 amino acids.

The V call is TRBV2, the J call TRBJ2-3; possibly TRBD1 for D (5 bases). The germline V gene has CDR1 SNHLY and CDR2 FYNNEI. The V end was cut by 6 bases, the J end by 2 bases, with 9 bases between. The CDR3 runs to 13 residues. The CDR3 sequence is CASRDTITDTQYF. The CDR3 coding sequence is TGTGCCAGCAGGGACACCATCACAGATACGCAGTATTTT.

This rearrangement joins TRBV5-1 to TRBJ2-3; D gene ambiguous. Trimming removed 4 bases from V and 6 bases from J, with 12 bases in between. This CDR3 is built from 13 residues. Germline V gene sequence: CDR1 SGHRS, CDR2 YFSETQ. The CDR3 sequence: CASSPWEWDTQYF. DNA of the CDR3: TGCGCCAGCAGCCCCTGGGAATGGGATACGCAGTATTTT.

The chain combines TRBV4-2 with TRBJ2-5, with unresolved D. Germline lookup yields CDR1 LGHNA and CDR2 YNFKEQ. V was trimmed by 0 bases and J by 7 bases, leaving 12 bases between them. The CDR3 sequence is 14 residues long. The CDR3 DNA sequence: TGTGCCAGCAGCCAAGAGGATCCAAGAGGGACCCAGTACTTC. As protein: CASSQEDPRGTQYF.

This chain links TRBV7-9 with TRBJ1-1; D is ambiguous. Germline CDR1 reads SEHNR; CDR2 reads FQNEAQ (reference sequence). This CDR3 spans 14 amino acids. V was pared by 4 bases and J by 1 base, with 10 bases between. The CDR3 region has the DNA TGTGCCAGCAGCTCGGTGATAGGGAACACTGAAGCTTTCTTT. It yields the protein CASSSVIGNTEAFF.

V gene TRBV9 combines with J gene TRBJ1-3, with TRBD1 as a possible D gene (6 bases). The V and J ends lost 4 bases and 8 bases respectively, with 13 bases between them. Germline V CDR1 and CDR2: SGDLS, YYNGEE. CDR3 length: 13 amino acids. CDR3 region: CASSPLTGYTIYF. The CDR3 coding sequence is TGTGCCAGCAGCCCGCTGACAGGATACACCATATATTTT.

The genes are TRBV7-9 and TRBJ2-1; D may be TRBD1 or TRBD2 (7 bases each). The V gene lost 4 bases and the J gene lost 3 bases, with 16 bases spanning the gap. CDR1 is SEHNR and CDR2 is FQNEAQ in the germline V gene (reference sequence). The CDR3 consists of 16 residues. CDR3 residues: CASSSSGTANYNEQFF. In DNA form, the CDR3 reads TGTGCCAGCAGCTCGAGCGGGACAGCCAACTACAATGAGCAGTTCTTC.

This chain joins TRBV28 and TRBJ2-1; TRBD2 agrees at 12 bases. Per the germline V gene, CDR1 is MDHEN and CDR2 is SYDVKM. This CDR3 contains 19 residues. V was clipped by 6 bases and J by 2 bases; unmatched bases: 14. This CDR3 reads CASRPLLAGGPRAYNEQFF. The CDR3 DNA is TGTGCCAGCAGGCCCCTTCTAGCGGGAGGGCCCCGAGCCTACAATGAGCAGTTCTTC.

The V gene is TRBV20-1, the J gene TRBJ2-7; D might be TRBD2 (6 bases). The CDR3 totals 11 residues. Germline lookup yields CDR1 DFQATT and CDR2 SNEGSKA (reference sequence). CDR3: CGLATPYEQYF. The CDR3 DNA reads TGCGGGCTAGCGACTCCCTACGAGCAGTACTTC.

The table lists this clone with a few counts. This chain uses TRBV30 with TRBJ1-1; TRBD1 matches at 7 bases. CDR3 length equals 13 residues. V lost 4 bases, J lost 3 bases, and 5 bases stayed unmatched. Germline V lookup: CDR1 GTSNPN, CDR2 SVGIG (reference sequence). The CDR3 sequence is CAWNDREDTEAFF. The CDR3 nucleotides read TGTGCCTGGAACGACAGGGAGGACACTGAAGCTTTCTTT.

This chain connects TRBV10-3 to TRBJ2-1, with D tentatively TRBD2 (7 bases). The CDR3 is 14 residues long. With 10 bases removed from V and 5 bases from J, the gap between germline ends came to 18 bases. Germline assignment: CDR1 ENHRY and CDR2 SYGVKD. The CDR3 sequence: CATRGGGRDNEQFF. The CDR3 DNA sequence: TGTGCCACCCGTGGGGGCGGGAGAGACAATGAGCAGTTCTTC.

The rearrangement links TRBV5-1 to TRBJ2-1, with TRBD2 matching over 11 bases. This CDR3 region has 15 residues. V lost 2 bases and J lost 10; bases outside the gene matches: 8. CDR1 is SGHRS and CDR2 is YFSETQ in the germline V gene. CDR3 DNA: TGCGCCAGCAGCTTTGGCCTAGCGGGAGGCCTAGAGCAGTTCTTC. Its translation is CASSFGLAGGLEQFF.

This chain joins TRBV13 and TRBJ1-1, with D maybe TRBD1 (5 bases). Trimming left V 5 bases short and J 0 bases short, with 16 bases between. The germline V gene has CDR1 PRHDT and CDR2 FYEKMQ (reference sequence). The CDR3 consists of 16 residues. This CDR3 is CASSPRVGRVNTEAFF. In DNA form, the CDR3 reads TGTGCCAGCAGCCCCCGAGTAGGCAGGGTGAACACTGAAGCTTTCTTT.

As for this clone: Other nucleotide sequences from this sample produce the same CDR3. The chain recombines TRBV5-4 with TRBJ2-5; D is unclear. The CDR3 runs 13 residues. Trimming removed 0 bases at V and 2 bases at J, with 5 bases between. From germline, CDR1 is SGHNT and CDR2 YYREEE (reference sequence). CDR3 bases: TGTGCCAGCAGCTTGGGAAGACAAGAGACCCAGTACTTC. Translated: CASSLGRQETQYF.

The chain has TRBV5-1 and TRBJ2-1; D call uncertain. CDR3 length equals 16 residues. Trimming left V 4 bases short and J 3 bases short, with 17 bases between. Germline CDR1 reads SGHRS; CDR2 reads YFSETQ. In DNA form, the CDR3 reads TGCGCCAGCAGCCCGGGTGGAGTGCGGATCTACAATGAGCAGTTCTTC. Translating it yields CASSPGGVRIYNEQFF. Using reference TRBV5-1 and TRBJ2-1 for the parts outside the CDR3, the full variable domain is KAGVTQTPRYLIKTRGQQVTLSCSPISGHRSVSWYQQTPGQGLQFLFEYFSETQRNKGNFPGRFSGRQFSNSRSEMNVSTLELGDSALYLCASSPGGVRIYNEQFFGPGTRLTVL.

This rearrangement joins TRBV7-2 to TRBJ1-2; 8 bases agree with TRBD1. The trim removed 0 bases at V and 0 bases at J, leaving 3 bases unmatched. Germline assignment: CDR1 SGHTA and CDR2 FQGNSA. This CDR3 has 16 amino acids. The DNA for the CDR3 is TGTGCCAGCAGCTTAGCGGCAGGGGGCCCTAACTATGGCTACACCTTC. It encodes CASSLAAGGPNYGYTF.

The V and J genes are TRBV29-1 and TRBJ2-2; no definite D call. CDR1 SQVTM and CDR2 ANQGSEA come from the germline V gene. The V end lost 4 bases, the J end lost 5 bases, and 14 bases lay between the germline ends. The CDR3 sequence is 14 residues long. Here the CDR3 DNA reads TGCAGCGTTGGCTCTTCCAGCCCGACCGGGGAGCTGTTTTTT. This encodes CSVGSSSPTGELFF.

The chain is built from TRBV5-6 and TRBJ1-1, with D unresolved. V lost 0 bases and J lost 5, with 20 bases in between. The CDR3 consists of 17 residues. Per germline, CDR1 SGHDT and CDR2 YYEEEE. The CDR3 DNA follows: TGTGCCAGCAGCTTGGCTCTTGACACCCGGCGGGAAACTGAAGCTTTCTTT. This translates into CASSLALDTRRETEAFF. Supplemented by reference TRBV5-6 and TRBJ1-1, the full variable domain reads DAGVTQSPTHLIKTRGQQVTLRCSPKSGHDTVSWYQQALGQGPQFIFQYYEEEERQRGNFPDRFSGHQFPNYSSELNVNALLLGDSALYLCASSLALDTRRETEAFFGQGTRLTVV.

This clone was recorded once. As DNA, the CDR3 is TGTGCCAGCATCCCCGGGACAGGGGTCTCCTACAATGAGCAGTTCTTC. Protein product: CASIPGTGVSYNEQFF. V gene TRBV28 combines with J gene TRBJ2-1, with 10 bases matching TRBD1. This CDR3 has 16 amino acids. Germline CDR1 and CDR2: MDHEN and SYDVKM. The ends lost 7 bases at V and 0 bases at J; junction bases unmatched: 6.

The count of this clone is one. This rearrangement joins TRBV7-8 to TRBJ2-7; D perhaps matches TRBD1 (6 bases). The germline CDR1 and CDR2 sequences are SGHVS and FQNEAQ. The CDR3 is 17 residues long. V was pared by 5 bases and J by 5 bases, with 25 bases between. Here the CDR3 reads CASSPSPWAAGEHEQYF. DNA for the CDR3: TGTGCCAGCAGCCCTTCCCCGTGGGCGGCAGGGGAGCACGAGCAGTACTTC.

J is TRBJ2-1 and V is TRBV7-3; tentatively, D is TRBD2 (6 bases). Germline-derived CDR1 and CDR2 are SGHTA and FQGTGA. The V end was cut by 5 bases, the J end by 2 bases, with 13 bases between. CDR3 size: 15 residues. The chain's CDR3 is CASSNEERAYNEQFF. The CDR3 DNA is TGTGCCAGCAGCAACGAGGAGCGGGCCTACAATGAGCAGTTCTTC.

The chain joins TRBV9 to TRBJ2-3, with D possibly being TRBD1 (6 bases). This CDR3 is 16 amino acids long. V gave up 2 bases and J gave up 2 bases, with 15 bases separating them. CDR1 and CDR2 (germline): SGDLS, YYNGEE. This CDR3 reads CASSVSGDEVTDTQYF. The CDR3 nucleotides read TGTGCCAGCAGCGTGTCAGGGGATGAAGTCACAGATACGCAGTATTTT.

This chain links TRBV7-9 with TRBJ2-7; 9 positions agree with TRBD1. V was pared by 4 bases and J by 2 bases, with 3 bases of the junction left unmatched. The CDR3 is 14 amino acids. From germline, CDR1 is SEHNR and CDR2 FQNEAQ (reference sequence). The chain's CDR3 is CASSSGQGTYEQYF. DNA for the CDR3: TGTGCCAGCAGCTCGGGACAGGGTACCTACGAGCAGTACTTC.

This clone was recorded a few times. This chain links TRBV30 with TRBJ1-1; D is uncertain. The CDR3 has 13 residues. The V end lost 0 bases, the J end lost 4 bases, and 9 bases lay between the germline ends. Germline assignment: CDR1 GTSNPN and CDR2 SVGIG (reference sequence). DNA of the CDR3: TGTGCCTGGAGTGTAAAGGGCATCACTGAAGCTTTCTTT. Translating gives CAWSVKGITEAFF.

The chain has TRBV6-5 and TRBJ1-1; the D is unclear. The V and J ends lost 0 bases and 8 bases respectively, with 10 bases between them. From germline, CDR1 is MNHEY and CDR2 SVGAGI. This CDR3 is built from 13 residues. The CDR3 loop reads CASSYSHQREAFF. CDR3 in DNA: TGTGCCAGCAGTTACTCCCACCAGAGGGAAGCTTTCTTT.

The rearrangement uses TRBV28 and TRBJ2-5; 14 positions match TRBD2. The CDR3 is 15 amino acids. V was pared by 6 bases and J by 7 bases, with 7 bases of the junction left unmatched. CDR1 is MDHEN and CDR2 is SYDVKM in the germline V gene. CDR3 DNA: TGTGCCAGCAGCCGAACCGGGACTAGCGGGGGGACCCAGTACTTC. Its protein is CASSRTGTSGGTQYF. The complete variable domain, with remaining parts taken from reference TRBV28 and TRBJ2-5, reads DVKVTQSSRYLVKRTGEKVFLECVQDMDHENMFWYRQDPGLGLRLIYFSYDVKMKEKGDIPEGYSVSREKKERFSLILESASTNQTSMYLCASSRTGTSGGTQYFGPGTRLLVL.

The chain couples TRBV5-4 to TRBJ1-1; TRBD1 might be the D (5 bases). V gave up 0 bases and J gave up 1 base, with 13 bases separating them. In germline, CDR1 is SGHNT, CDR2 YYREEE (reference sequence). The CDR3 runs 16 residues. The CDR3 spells CASSLEGQGENTEAFF. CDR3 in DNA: TGTGCCAGCAGCTTGGAGGGCCAGGGTGAGAACACTGAAGCTTTCTTT. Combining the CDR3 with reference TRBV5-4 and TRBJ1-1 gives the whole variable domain ETGVTQSPTHLIKTRGQQVTLRCSSQSGHNTVSWYQQALGQGPQFIFQYYREEENGRGNFPPRFSGLQFPNYSSELNVNALELDDSALYLCASSLEGQGENTEAFFGQGTRLTVV.

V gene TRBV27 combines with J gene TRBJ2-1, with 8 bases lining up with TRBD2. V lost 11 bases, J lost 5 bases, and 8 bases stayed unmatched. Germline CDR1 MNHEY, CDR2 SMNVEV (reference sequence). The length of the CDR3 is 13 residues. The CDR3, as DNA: TGTGCCGGGGGGCGGGAGGCGGACAATGAGCAGTTCTTC. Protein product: CAGGREADNEQFF.

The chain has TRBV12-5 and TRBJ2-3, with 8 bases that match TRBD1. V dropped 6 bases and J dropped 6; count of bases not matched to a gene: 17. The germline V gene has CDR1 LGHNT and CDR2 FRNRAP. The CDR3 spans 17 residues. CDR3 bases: TGTGCTAGTGGGGGGACAGGCCCCTTTGGACGTTGGGATACGCAGTATTTT. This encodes CASGGTGPFGRWDTQYF.

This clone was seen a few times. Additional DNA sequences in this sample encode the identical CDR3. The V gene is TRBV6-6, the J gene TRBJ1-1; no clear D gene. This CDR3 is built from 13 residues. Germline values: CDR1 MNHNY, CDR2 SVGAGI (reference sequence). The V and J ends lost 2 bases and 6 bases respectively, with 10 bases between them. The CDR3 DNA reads TGTGCCAGCAGTTACGTAGGTAGCGCTGAAGCTTTCTTT. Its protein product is CASSYVGSAEAFF.

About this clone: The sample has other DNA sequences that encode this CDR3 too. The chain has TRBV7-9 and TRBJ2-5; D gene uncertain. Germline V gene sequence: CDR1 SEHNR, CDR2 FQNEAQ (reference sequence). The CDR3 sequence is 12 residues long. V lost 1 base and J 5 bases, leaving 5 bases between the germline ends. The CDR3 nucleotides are TGTGCCAGCAGCTTAGTGAGGGAGACCCAGTACTTC. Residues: CASSLVRETQYF. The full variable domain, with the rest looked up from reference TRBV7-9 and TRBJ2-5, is DTGVSQNPRHKITKRGQNVTFRCDPISEHNRLYWYRQTLGQGPEFLTYFQNEAQLEKSRLLSDRFSAERPKGSFSTLEIQRTEQGDSAMYLCASSLVRETQYFGPGTRLLVL.